The sample holds a few counts of the clone carrying this T cell receptor beta chain. Distinct nucleotide sequences in the sample also encode this CDR3. The study separated CD4+ cells into CD45RA+ naive and CD45RA-negative memory subsets. The CDR3 is made up of 16 amino acids. V shed 3 bases, J shed 1 base, and the junction held 5 bases outside the gene matches. Per the germline V gene, CDR1 is LGHNA and CDR2 is YNFKEQ. The sample is drawn from a study of shared clonotypes between healthy human individuals. Study summary: Three plates each covered CD4 naive and memory; CD8 naive two, CD8 memory one.

Every immunoSEQ plate was one replicate of a subset's evenly spread DNA. Data came from immunoSEQ multiplex PCR; TCRdb stores just in-frame clones and leaves some out. Of hundreds of thousands of clones in the sample, about 74% were seen once. Sequencing input: memory CD4+ T cells sorted from blood. Subset meaning: CD45RA-negative fraction. The sequence came from a woman aged 25 to 45 in good health. The V call is TRBV4-2, the J call TRBJ1-5; 8 nucleotides agree with TRBD1. CDR3 bases: TGTGCCAGCAGCCAGGAACAGGGGGGAAGCAATCAGCCCCAGCATTTT. Amino acid sequence: CASSQEQGGSNQPQHF.